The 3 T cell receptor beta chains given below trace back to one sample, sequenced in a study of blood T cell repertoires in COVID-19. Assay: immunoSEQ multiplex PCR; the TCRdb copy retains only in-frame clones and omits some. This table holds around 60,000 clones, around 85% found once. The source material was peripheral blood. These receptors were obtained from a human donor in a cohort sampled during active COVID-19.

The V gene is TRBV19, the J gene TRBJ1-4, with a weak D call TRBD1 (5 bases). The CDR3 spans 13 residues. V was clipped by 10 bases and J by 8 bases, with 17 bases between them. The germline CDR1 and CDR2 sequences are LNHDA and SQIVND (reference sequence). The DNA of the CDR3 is TGTGCCACCGCACCGGGACTACGGGAAAAACTGTTTTTT. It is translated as CATAPGLREKLFF.

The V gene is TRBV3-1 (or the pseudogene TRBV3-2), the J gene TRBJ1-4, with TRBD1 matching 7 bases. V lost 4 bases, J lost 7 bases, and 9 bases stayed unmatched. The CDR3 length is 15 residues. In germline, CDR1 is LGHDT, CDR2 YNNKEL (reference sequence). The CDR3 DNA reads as TGTGCCAGCAGCCTAAGACAGGGAAAAAGTGAAAAACTGTTTTTT. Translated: CASSLRQGKSEKLFF.

The CDR3 DNA sequence: TGTGCCAGCAGTCTCGGACTAGCGGGAGGTGAGCAGTTCTTC. It specifies CASSLGLAGGEQFF. V is TRBV28 and J is TRBJ2-1, with 14 bases that match TRBD2. Per the germline V gene, CDR1 is MDHEN and CDR2 is SYDVKM. The CDR3 spans 14 residues. Trimming removed 5 bases from V and 9 bases from J; junction bases left unmatched: 3. Full variable domain (outside the CDR3, taken from reference TRBV28 and TRBJ2-1): DVKVTQSSRYLVKRTGEKVFLECVQDMDHENMFWYRQDPGLGLRLIYFSYDVKMKEKGDIPEGYSVSREKKERFSLILESASTNQTSMYLCASSLGLAGGEQFFGPGTRLTVL.